These 31 T cell receptor beta chains share one sample of origin, sequenced in a study of shared clonotypes between healthy human individuals. Libraries were prepared by immunoSEQ multiplex PCR; TCRdb keeps only in-frame clonotypes and omits some of them. The table lists around 640,000 clones, 95% to 97% of them singletons. Only CD45RO-negative cells positively selected for CCR7 counted as naive CD8 cells, so terminally differentiated effector memory CD45RA+ cells were excluded. Sequencing was done on a sample of naive CD8+ T cells sorted from blood. The receptor source for this set is a woman between 25 and 40 years old in good health.

This chain joins TRBV28 and TRBJ2-5; D gene unclear. The germline V and J ends were trimmed by 3 bases and 1 base, with 9 bases remaining between them. This CDR3 region has 14 residues. Germline V gene data show CDR1 as MDHEN and CDR2 as SYDVKM. The CDR3 DNA sequence: TGTGCCAGCAGTTTCAGCCTGGGCCAAGAGACCCAGTACTTC. This codes for CASSFSLGQETQYF.

The chain joins TRBV6-5 to TRBJ1-5, with TRBD1 as a possible D gene (6 bases). The V and J ends lost 2 bases and 1 base respectively, with 12 bases between them. This CDR3 has 16 amino acids. Germline V CDR1 and CDR2: MNHEY, SVGAGI. CDR3: CASSYGGWGSNQPQHF. Here the CDR3 DNA reads TGTGCCAGCAGTTACGGGGGCTGGGGGAGCAATCAGCCCCAGCATTTT.

The chain couples TRBV6-6 to TRBJ2-1, with 9 bases matching TRBD1. The CDR3 loop spans 15 amino acids. The trim removed 5 bases at V and 8 bases at J, leaving 10 bases unmatched. Germline-derived CDR1 and CDR2 are MNHNY and SVGAGI (reference sequence). CDR3 sequence: CASSTPGQGDHEQFF. In DNA form, the CDR3 reads TGTGCCAGCAGTACACCGGGACAGGGAGATCATGAGCAGTTCTTC.

The chain joins TRBV28 to TRBJ2-3; D not certain. The CDR3 length is 12 residues. The germline CDR1 and CDR2 sequences are MDHEN and SYDVKM. V dropped 5 bases and J dropped 1 base, with 4 bases sitting between them. The CDR3 loop is CASSSGTDTQYF. The DNA for the CDR3 is TGTGCCAGCAGTAGTGGCACAGATACGCAGTATTTT.

The chain combines TRBV9 with TRBJ2-7, with D perhaps matching TRBD2 (6 bases). There are 15 residues in the CDR3. The V and J ends lost 0 bases and 3 bases respectively, with 13 bases between them. Germline lookup yields CDR1 SGDLS and CDR2 YYNGEE. CDR3 protein: CASSVDRGNRYEQYF. In DNA, the CDR3 is TGTGCCAGCAGCGTAGATCGGGGGAATCGCTACGAGCAGTACTTC.

The J gene is TRBJ1-1, the V gene TRBV19; D is uncertain. V was pared by 1 base and J by 3 bases, with 12 bases between. The CDR3 extends over 15 amino acids. Germline V gene data show CDR1 as LNHDA and CDR2 as SQIVND (reference sequence). CDR3 amino acids: CASSIGWRVDTEAFF. The CDR3 DNA sequence: TGTGCCAGTAGTATAGGCTGGAGGGTGGACACTGAAGCTTTCTTT.

The J gene is TRBJ2-7, the V gene TRBV19; TRBD2 matches at 8 bases. The CDR3 has 17 amino acids. The germline V gene has CDR1 LNHDA and CDR2 SQIVND (reference sequence). With V trimmed by 5 bases and J by 6 bases, 18 bases remained unmatched. In DNA, the CDR3 is TGTGCCAGTAGTCCGATGCGGACGGGACTAGTGAGCTCCGAGCAGTACTTC. This encodes CASSPMRTGLVSSEQYF.

This chain joins TRBV7-9 and TRBJ2-7, with 10 nucleotides matching TRBD2. The V gene's germline CDR1 is SEHNR and CDR2 FQNEAQ (reference sequence). The CDR3 has 15 residues. The V gene end was trimmed by 1 base and the J gene end by 4 bases; junction bases not matched to a gene: 4. DNA of the CDR3: TGTGCCAGCAGCTTAGAAGCGGGAGGGTTTTACGAGCAGTACTTC. Translation: CASSLEAGGFYEQYF.

The V call is TRBV25-1, the J call TRBJ1-2, with D possibly TRBD1 on 6 matching bases. This CDR3 region has 14 residues. The germline CDR1 and CDR2 sequences are MGHDK and SYGVNS. Trimming stripped 4 bases from V and 5 bases from J, with 14 bases between. CDR3 DNA: TGTGCCAGCAGTGCTGCCGGTCAGGGGTATGGCTACACCTTC. This codes for CASSAAGQGYGYTF.

About this clone itself: Other DNA sequences in this sample translate to the same CDR3. This chain joins TRBV5-1 and TRBJ1-1; maybe TRBD1 (5 bases). The germline V gene has CDR1 SGHRS and CDR2 YFSETQ. This CDR3 spans 13 amino acids. The ends were cut back, 0 bases at V and 6 bases at J, with 9 bases in the middle. DNA for the CDR3: TGCGCCAGCAGCTTGGCCGGGGGATCTGAAGCTTTCTTT. It is translated as CASSLAGGSEAFF. The full variable domain, rest sourced from reference TRBV5-1 and TRBJ1-1, is KAGVTQTPRYLIKTRGQQVTLSCSPISGHRSVSWYQQTPGQGLQFLFEYFSETQRNKGNFPGRFSGRQFSNSRSEMNVSTLELGDSALYLCASSLAGGSEAFFGQGTRLTVV.

V is TRBV11-2 and J is TRBJ2-7; D call uncertain. The germline V and J ends were trimmed by 1 base and 7 bases, with 5 bases remaining between them. The germline V gene has CDR1 SGHAT and CDR2 FQNNGV. CDR3 length: 11 residues. The CDR3 DNA reads TGTGCCAGCAGCTTAGTGTCTGAGCAGTACTTC. It specifies CASSLVSEQYF.

This clone occurred a few times. This chain links TRBV6-5 with TRBJ2-7, with a weak D call TRBD1 (5 bases). Trimming took 6 bases from V and 0 from J, leaving 15 bases between them. Per germline, CDR1 MNHEY and CDR2 SVGAGI. The CDR3 is 15 residues long. CDR3: CASRVGVASSYEQYF. As DNA, the CDR3 is TGTGCCAGCAGAGTAGGGGTTGCGAGCTCCTACGAGCAGTACTTC.

This clone has only one observation. This chain links TRBV27 with TRBJ2-7, with TRBD2 as a possible D gene (6 bases). Germline values: CDR1 MNHEY, CDR2 SMNVEV (reference sequence). The germline V and J ends were trimmed by 3 bases and 2 bases, with 11 bases remaining between them. This CDR3 is 14 amino acids long. The CDR3 is CASSFGSLTYEQYF. CDR3 bases: TGTGCCAGCAGTTTCGGGAGCTTAACCTACGAGCAGTACTTC.

The V gene is TRBV25-1, the J gene TRBJ2-7, with 7 bases fitting TRBD1. CDR1 and CDR2 (germline): MGHDK, SYGVNS. Trimming took 11 bases from V and 2 from J; bases not matched to a gene: 6. The CDR3 is made up of 12 amino acids. The CDR3 DNA follows: TGTGCCTATAGGACAGGACCCTACGAGCAGTACTTC. Translated, it gives CAYRTGPYEQYF.

J is TRBJ2-7 and V is TRBV29-1; no clear D. The CDR3 covers 12 residues. V was shortened by 3 bases and J by 3 bases, with 9 bases between the two germline ends. The germline gives CDR1 SQVTM, CDR2 ANQGSEA. The CDR3 coding sequence is TGCAGCGTTGATACTACTAACTACGAGCAGTACTTC. This encodes CSVDTTNYEQYF.

The V and J genes are TRBV2 and TRBJ1-5, with TRBD1 identical over 12 bases. The CDR3 spans 15 residues. Germline CDR1 SNHLY, CDR2 FYNNEI. J lost 6 bases, V lost 3 bases, and 3 bases had no gene match. The CDR3 reads CASSEGQGASQPQHF. The DNA for the CDR3 is TGTGCCAGCAGTGAGGGACAGGGGGCAAGTCAGCCCCAGCATTTT.

This rearrangement joins TRBV13 to TRBJ2-2; D is possibly TRBD2 (5 bases). The CDR3 is 16 residues long. V was clipped by 1 base and J by 3 bases, with 12 bases between them. CDR1 is PRHDT and CDR2 is FYEKMQ in the germline V gene (reference sequence). CDR3 region: CASSLDPGMYTGELFF. The CDR3 DNA sequence: TGTGCCAGCAGCTTAGACCCCGGGATGTACACCGGGGAGCTGTTTTTT. The full variable domain, completed using reference TRBV13 and TRBJ2-2, is AAGVIQSPRHLIKEKRETATLKCYPIPRHDTVYWYQQGPGQDPQFLISFYEKMQSDKGSIPDRFSAQQFSDYHSELNMSSLELGDSALYFCASSLDPGMYTGELFFGEGSRLTVL.

J is TRBJ1-4 and V is TRBV27; the D is unclear. The CDR3 spans 11 residues. Germline V lookup: CDR1 MNHEY, CDR2 SMNVEV (reference sequence). Trimming pared 8 bases from V and 5 bases from J, leaving 6 bases between. CDR3 loop: CASRVNEKLFF. For the CDR3, the DNA is TGTGCCAGCCGGGTCAATGAAAAACTGTTTTTT.

The chain uses TRBV13 and TRBJ2-3; TRBD1 or TRBD2 may be the D gene (5 bases each). Germline CDR1 and CDR2: PRHDT and FYEKMQ (reference sequence). V gave up 5 bases and J gave up 0 bases, with 12 bases separating them. The CDR3 spans 15 residues. Written as DNA, the CDR3 is TGTGCCAGCAGCCCCACCCGGGACAGCACAGATACGCAGTATTTT. This gives the protein CASSPTRDSTDTQYF.

V usage is TRBV19 and J usage is TRBJ1-3; D unclear. The germline CDR1 and CDR2 sequences are LNHDA and SQIVND (reference sequence). The CDR3 has 11 residues. Trimming removed 8 bases from V and 4 bases from J, with 6 bases in between. The CDR3 coding sequence is TGTGCCAGTCACTTAGGAAACACCATATATTTT. Protein: CASHLGNTIYF. The full variable domain, its missing parts supplied by reference TRBV19 and TRBJ1-3, is DGGITQSPKYLFRKEGQNVTLSCEQNLNHDAMYWYRQDPGQGLRLIYYSQIVNDFQKGDIAEGYSVSREKKESFPLTVTSAQKNPTAFYLCASHLGNTIYFGEGSWLTVV.

The sample holds one count of this clone. This chain links TRBV5-6 with TRBJ2-1, with D perhaps given as TRBD1 or TRBD2 (5 bases each). CDR3 length equals 17 residues. The germline gives CDR1 SGHDT, CDR2 YYEEEE. V was shortened by 4 bases and J by 1 base, with 18 bases between the two germline ends. The CDR3 nucleotides are TGTGCCAGCAGCCGGGGAGTCAGGGACGGATCCTACAATGAGCAGTTCTTC. Its translation: CASSRGVRDGSYNEQFF. The full variable domain, its missing parts supplied by reference TRBV5-6 and TRBJ2-1, is DAGVTQSPTHLIKTRGQQVTLRCSPKSGHDTVSWYQQALGQGPQFIFQYYEEEERQRGNFPDRFSGHQFPNYSSELNVNALLLGDSALYLCASSRGVRDGSYNEQFFGPGTRLTVL.

This rearrangement joins TRBV5-6 to TRBJ1-5, with a possible D match to TRBD1 (5 bases). Per germline, CDR1 SGHDT and CDR2 YYEEEE. The V and J ends lost 0 bases and 3 bases respectively, with 7 bases between them. The CDR3 is 14 amino acids. The DNA of the CDR3 is TGTGCCAGCAGCTTGGGACAGCCCAATCAGCCCCAGCATTTT. This gives the protein CASSLGQPNQPQHF.

This clone came up once. This sequence joins TRBV27 and TRBJ2-3; possibly TRBD2 for D (5 bases). V lost 5 bases and J lost 1, with 16 bases in between. The CDR3 extends over 16 amino acids. Germline assignment: CDR1 MNHEY and CDR2 SMNVEV (reference sequence). In DNA, the CDR3 is TGTGCCAGCAGTACACGGCCGGGGTTCCGCACAGATACGCAGTATTTT. Its translation is CASSTRPGFRTDTQYF.

This clone was detected a few times. The V and J genes are TRBV5-5 and TRBJ1-2, with no clear D. The CDR3 sequence is 15 residues long. Germline V gene sequence: CDR1 SGHKS, CDR2 YYEKEE (reference sequence). V lost 0 bases and J lost 5, with 14 bases in between. CDR3 coding DNA: TGTGCCAGCAGCTTGGACGGGGTCAGCATTTATGGCTACACCTTC. It is translated as CASSLDGVSIYGYTF.

The rearrangement links TRBV27 to TRBJ1-6, with D possibly TRBD1 on 5 matching bases. The CDR3 totals 14 residues. V was trimmed by 5 bases and J by 9 bases, leaving 14 bases between them. Looked up from germline, CDR1 is MNHEY and CDR2 is SMNVEV (reference sequence). The CDR3 region has the DNA TGTGCCAGCAGTACAGGCTCGCTAGGTTCACCCCTCCACTTT. Translated, it gives CASSTGSLGSPLHF.

The genes are TRBV9 and TRBJ2-7; D remains unclear. The V end was cut by 0 bases, the J end by 4 bases, with 11 bases between. This CDR3 region has 14 residues. Germline CDR1 SGDLS, CDR2 YYNGEE. CDR3 sequence (DNA): TGTGCCAGCAGCGTAGATGTAGGTTCGTACGAGCAGTACTTC. It is translated as CASSVDVGSYEQYF.

The chain uses TRBV19 and TRBJ2-1, with TRBD2 as a possible D gene (5 bases). The CDR3 extends over 17 amino acids. From germline, CDR1 is LNHDA and CDR2 SQIVND (reference sequence). V dropped 1 base and J dropped 7 bases, with 20 bases sitting between them. The CDR3 region is CASSIVPGSAGGNEQFF. In nucleotides, the CDR3 is TGTGCCAGTAGTATAGTGCCGGGGTCCGCCGGAGGAAATGAGCAGTTCTTC.

This chain links TRBV5-1 with TRBJ2-7, with TRBD2 matching over 7 bases. Germline values: CDR1 SGHRS, CDR2 YFSETQ. CDR3 length: 18 residues. V lost 0 bases to trimming and J lost 1 base; unmatched junction nucleotides: 13. CDR3 protein: CASSLDRGRRMISYEQYF. Here the CDR3 DNA reads TGCGCCAGCAGCTTGGATCGCGGGAGAAGAATGATATCCTACGAGCAGTACTTC.

The V gene is TRBV29-1, the J gene TRBJ2-3; D remains ambiguous. This CDR3 has 11 amino acids. The germline V gene encodes CDR1 SQVTM and CDR2 ANQGSEA. V was shortened by 3 bases and J by 4 bases, with 5 bases between the two germline ends. This chain's CDR3 is CSVEGPDTQYF. CDR3 nucleotide sequence: TGCAGCGTTGAGGGCCCAGATACGCAGTATTTT.

The chain links TRBV27 to TRBJ2-4; D is uncertain. Between the trimmed V and J ends, which lost 0 bases and 1 base, there was a span of 16 bases. CDR1 is MNHEY and CDR2 is SMNVEV in the germline V gene (reference sequence). The CDR3 is made up of 18 amino acids. CDR3 region: CASSLSAGVADAKNIQYF. Here the CDR3 DNA reads TGTGCCAGCAGTTTATCGGCAGGAGTCGCCGATGCCAAAAACATTCAGTACTTC.

The CDR3 here is CASSLGLAGYSGANVLTF. DNA of the CDR3: TGTGCCAGCAGCTTAGGACTAGCGGGATACTCTGGGGCCAACGTCCTGACTTTC. The chain has TRBV11-2 and TRBJ2-6; 11 nucleotides agree with TRBD2. The germline gives CDR1 SGHAT, CDR2 FQNNGV. The J segment lost 0 bases and the V segment lost 1 base, leaving 2 bases of the junction unmatched. This CDR3 region has 18 residues.